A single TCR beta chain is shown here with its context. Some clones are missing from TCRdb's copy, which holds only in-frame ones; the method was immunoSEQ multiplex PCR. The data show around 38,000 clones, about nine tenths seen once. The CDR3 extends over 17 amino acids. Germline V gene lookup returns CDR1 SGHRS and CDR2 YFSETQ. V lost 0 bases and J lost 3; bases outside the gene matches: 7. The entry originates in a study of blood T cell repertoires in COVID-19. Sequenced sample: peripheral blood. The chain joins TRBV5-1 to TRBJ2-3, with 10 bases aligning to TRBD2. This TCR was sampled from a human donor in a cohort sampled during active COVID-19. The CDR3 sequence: CASSLGVAGGRTDTQYF. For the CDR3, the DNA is TGCGCCAGCAGCTTGGGGGTAGCGGGAGGTCGGACAGATACGCAGTATTTT.